This TCR beta chain derives from a study of cytomegalovirus exposure and HLA in healthy donors. Findings of the study overall: According to the study, around 150 TCR beta chains were cytomegalovirus-associated.

The CDR3 has 13 residues. Looked up from germline, CDR1 is MNHEY and CDR2 is SVGAGI. The ends were cut back, 5 bases at V and 6 bases at J, with 12 bases in the middle. Vbeta (60) and Jbeta (13) primers were used in the PCR. The table came from immunoSEQ multiplex PCR; TCRdb's copy has only in-frame clones and leaves some out. The profile shows under 200,000 clones, 70% to 85% of them singletons. As to this clone: Its antigen remains unknown.

The receptor was derived from a man aged 50-59 years in good health and CMV-seropositive. The V and J genes are TRBV6-5 and TRBJ2-3, with D perhaps TRBD1 (6 bases). Source material: PBMCs. CDR3 sequence reads: CASSKTGSDTQYF. The CDR3 region has the DNA TGTGCCAGCAGTAAGACAGGTAGCGATACGCAGTATTTT.